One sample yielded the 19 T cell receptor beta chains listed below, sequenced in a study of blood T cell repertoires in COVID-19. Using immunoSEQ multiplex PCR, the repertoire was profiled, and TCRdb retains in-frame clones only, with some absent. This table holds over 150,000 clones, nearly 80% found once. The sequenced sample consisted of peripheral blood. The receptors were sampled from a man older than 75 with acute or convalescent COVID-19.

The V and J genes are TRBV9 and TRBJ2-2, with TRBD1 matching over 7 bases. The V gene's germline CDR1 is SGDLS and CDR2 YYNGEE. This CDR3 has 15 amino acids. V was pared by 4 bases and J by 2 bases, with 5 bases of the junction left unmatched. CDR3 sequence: CASSPGGVNTGELFF. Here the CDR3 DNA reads TGTGCCAGCAGCCCAGGGGGAGTAAACACCGGGGAGCTGTTTTTT.

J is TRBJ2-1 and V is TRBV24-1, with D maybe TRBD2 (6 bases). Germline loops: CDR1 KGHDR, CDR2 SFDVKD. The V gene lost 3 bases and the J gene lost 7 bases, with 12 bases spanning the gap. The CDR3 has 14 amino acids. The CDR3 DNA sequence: TGTGCCACCAGTGATCCCTGGAGGGCAAATGAGCAGTTCTTC. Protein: CATSDPWRANEQFF.

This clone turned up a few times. CDR3 sequence reads: CASSQPTGLAGSYNEQFF. The CDR3 region has the DNA TGTGCCAGCAGCCAACCCACCGGACTAGCGGGGTCCTACAATGAGCAGTTCTTC. This chain joins TRBV7-2 and TRBJ2-1; TRBD2 matches at 12 bases. V lost 5 bases, J lost 1 base, and 9 bases stayed unmatched. In germline, CDR1 is SGHTA, CDR2 FQGNSA. There are 18 residues in the CDR3.

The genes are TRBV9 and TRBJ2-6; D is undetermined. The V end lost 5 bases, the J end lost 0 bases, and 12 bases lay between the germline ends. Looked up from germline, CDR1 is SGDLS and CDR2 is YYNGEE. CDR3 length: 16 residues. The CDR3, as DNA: TGTGCCAGCAGTCGGTTCTTTATCTCTGGGGCCAACGTCCTGACTTTC. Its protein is CASSRFFISGANVLTF.

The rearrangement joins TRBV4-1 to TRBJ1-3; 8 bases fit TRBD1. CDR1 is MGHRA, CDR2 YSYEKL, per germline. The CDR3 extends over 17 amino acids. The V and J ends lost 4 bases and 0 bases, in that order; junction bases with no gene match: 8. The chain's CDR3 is CASSPSNTGGSGNTIYF. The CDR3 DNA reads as TGCGCCAGCAGCCCCAGTAATACAGGGGGCTCTGGAAACACCATATATTTT.

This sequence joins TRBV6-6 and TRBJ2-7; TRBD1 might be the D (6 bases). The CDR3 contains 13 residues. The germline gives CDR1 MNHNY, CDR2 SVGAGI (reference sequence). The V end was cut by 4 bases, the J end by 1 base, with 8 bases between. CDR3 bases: TGTGCCAGCAGTTCCGACAGGTCCTACGAGCAGTACGTC. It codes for CASSSDRSYEQYV.

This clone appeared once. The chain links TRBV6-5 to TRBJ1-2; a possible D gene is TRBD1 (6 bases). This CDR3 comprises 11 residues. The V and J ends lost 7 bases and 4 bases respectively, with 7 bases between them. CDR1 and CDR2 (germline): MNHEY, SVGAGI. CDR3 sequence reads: CASNRVYGYTF. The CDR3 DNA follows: TGTGCCAGCAACAGGGTCTATGGCTACACCTTC.

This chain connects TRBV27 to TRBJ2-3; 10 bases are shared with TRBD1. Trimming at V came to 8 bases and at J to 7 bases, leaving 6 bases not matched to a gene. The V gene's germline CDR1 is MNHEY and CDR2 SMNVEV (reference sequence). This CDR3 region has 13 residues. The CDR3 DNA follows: TGTGCCAGCGCGACAGGGGGCGCGAATACGCAGTATTTT. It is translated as CASATGGANTQYF.

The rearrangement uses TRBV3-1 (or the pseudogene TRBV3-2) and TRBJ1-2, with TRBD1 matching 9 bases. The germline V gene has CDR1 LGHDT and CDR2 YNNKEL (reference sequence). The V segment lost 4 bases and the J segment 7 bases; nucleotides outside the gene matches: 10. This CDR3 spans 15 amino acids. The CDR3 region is CASSPQQGARVGYTF. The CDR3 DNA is TGTGCCAGCAGCCCCCAACAGGGGGCGCGCGTTGGCTACACCTTC.

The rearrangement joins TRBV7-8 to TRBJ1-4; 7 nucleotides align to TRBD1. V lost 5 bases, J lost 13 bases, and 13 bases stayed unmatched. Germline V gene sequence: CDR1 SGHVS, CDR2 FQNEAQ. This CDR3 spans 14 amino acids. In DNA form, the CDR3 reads TGTGCCAGCAGCCCAGAGGGGACAGAGCTTATACTGTTTTTT. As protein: CASSPEGTELILFF.

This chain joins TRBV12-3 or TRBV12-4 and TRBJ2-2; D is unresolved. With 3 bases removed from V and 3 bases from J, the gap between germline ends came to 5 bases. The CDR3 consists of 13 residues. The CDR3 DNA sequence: TGTGCCAGCAGTTTCGCAGACACCGGGGAGCTGTTTTTT. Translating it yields CASSFADTGELFF.

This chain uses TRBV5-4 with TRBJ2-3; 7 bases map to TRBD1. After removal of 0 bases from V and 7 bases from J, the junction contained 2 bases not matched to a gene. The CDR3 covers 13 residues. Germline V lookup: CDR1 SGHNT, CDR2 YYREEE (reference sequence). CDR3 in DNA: TGTGCCAGCAGCTTGGCAGGGGGTAATACGCAGTATTTT. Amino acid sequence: CASSLAGGNTQYF.

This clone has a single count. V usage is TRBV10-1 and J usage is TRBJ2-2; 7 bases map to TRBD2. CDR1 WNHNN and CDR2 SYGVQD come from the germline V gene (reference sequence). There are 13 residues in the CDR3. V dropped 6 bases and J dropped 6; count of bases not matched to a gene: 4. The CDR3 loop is CASSGLVSGELFF. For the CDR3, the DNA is TGCGCCAGCAGCGGACTAGTCTCCGGGGAGCTGTTTTTT.

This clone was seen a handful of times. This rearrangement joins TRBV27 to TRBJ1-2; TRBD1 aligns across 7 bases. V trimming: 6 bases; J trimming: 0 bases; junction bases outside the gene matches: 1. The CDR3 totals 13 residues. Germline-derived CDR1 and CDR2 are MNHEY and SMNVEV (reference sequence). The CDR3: CASRQGPNYGYTF. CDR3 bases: TGTGCCAGCAGACAGGGGCCTAACTATGGCTACACCTTC.

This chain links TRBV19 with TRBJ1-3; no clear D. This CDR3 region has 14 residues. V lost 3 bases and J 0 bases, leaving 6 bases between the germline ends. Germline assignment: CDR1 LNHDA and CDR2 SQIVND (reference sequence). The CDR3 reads CASSISSSGNTIYF. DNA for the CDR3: TGTGCCAGTAGTATTTCCAGCTCTGGAAACACCATATATTTT.

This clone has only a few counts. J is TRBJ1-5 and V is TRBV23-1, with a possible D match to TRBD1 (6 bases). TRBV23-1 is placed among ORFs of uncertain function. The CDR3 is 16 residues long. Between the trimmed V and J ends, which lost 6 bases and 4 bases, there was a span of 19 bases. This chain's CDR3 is CASSPGGAGENQPQHF. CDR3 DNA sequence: TGCGCCAGCAGCCCCGGTGGGGCAGGGGAGAATCAGCCCCAGCATTTT.

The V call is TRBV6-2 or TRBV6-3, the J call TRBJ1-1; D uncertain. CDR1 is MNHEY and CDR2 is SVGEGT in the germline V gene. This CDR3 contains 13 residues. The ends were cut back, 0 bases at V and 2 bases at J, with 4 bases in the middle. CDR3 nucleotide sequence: TGTGCCAGCAGTTACTCGACAAACACTGAAGCTTTCTTT. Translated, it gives CASSYSTNTEAFF.

In DNA, the CDR3 is TGTGCCAGCAGCCCTCGCTGGGTGGGGAGGACCGGGGAGCTGTTTTTT. It codes for CASSPRWVGRTGELFF. V is TRBV7-9 and J is TRBJ2-2, with a possible D match to TRBD2 (6 bases). The germline CDR1 and CDR2 sequences are SEHNR and FQNEAQ (reference sequence). This CDR3 is 16 amino acids long. Trimming cost V 5 bases and J 5 bases, with 18 bases left between them.

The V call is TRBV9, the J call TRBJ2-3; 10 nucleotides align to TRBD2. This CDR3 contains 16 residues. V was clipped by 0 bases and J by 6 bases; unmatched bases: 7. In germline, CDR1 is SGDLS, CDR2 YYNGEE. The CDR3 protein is CASSVGPAGGLDTQYF. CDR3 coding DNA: TGTGCCAGCAGCGTAGGGCCAGCGGGGGGGCTGGATACGCAGTATTTT.